These T cell receptor beta chains were read from a single sample in a study of sequential checkpoint blockade in melanoma. Sequencing was performed with immunoSEQ multiplex PCR; in TCRdb, only in-frame clones are kept and a portion is missing. The table records 15,000 to 20,000 clones, 50% to 65% of them present only once. The sequences come from CD8+ T cells sorted from blood (inferred from file names), collected from a patient given nivolumab and ipilimumab in sequence. Receptors originate from a human donor with melanoma. Both conserved end residues are part of each CDR3. D genes are given only for firm matches.

j_call	d_call	cdr3_length	v_call	cdr3_nt	cdr3_aa
TRBJ2-3	NA	14	TRBV11-2	TGTGCCAGCAGCTTAGAGGCAGGGCAAGATACGCAGTATTTT	CASSLEAGQDTQYF
TRBJ2-3	NA	15	TRBV5-1	TGCGCCAGCAGCTTGTACAGCCAACACACAGATACGCAGTATTTT	CASSLYSQHTDTQYF
TRBJ2-4	TRBD2	16	TRBV7-6	TGTGCCAGCAGCCCCCGGCCTAGCGGGAGGGAAAACATTCAGTACTTC	CASSPRPSGRENIQYF
TRBJ2-5	NA	16	TRBV28	TGTGCCAGCAGTCCCGACCCAAGAAGAGGAGCGGAGACCCAGTACTTC	CASSPDPRRGAETQYF
TRBJ2-7	NA	15	TRBV7-9	TGTGCCAGCAGCCAAGATGGCGGGGCGTCCTACGAGCAGTACTTC	CASSQDGGASYEQYF
TRBJ1-1	NA	15	TRBV15	TGTGCCACCCTCGGAGGGAGCAGGGCGAACACTGAAGCTTTCTTT	CATLGGSRANTEAFF
TRBJ2-3	TRBD2	18	TRBV7-9	TGTGCCAGCAGCTTAGAGGTTGGGGGAGCGGGGGGGCCAGATACGCAGTATTTT	CASSLEVGGAGGPDTQYF
TRBJ2-1	TRBD1	15	TRBV5-1	TGCGCCAGCAGCTTGGGTCAGGGGGTCTACAATGAGCAGTTCTTC	CASSLGQGVYNEQFF
TRBJ2-5	TRBD1	14	TRBV2	TGTGCCAGCAGAGAGACAGGGGTCGTGGAGACCCAGTACTTC	CASRETGVVETQYF
TRBJ2-1	NA	16	TRBV7-6	TGTGCCAGCAGCTTAGAGGTTGGGAGCTCCTACAATGAGCAGTTCTTC	CASSLEVGSSYNEQFF
TRBJ2-1	TRBD2	17	TRBV13	TGTGCCAGCAGCCAGGGTTTGCGGGGGGGCTTCGTGGGCGAGCAGTTCTTC	CASSQGLRGGFVGEQFF